This TCR beta chain was identified in a study of molecular identifiers for immune sequencing clone quantification. Study-wide findings and caveats: Because of identical TCR molecules sharing a barcode, sizes of highly expanded clones could be underestimated.

Previously reported methods and listed TCR primers produced the bulk TCR libraries. One entry per CDR3 protein, called by TCRdb with MiXCR from the PCR reads. The sample consists of a few hundred thousand distinct CDR3 sequences, around 23% of them appearing once. This clonotype has at least ten counts. Its antigen is not identified. Based on a CD8+CD4-CCR7+CD45RA+ profile, naive CD8 T cells were sorted. The CDR3 is 15 amino acids. The ends were cut back, 5 bases at V and 0 bases at J, with 8 bases in the middle. Germline assignment: CDR1 PRHDT and CDR2 FYEKMQ (reference sequence). This chain joins TRBV13 and TRBJ2-6; possibly TRBD1 for D (5 bases). The clonotype originates from a human donor in good health. Some libraries in this study had Jurkat cell RNA spiked in. The sample consisted of naive CD8+ T cells from blood, with Jurkat cell RNA spiked in. Subset of the sample: FACS-sorted CD8+CD4-CCR7+CD45RA+ naive T cells. CDR3 amino acids: CASSQDSSGANVLTF. The CDR3 nucleotides read TGTGCCAGCAGCCAAGACAGCTCTGGGGCCAACGTCCTGACTTTC.